The T cell receptor beta chain described here comes from a study of blood T cell repertoires in COVID-19. Per the original methods: By means of reference gene primer amplification, nucleated cell counts were estimated. Assay: immunoSEQ multiplex PCR; the TCRdb copy retains only in-frame clones and omits some. V and J calls and clone size are copied from that table; D and trimming were computed from the DNA. The profile shows roughly 220,000 clones, approximately 80% of them singletons. The CDR3 spans 14 residues. With 6 bases clipped from V and 7 bases from J, the junction kept 11 bases outside the gene matches. Per the germline V gene, CDR1 is SNHLY and CDR2 is FYNNEI.

The chain carries TRBV2 and TRBJ1-2; 7 positions agree with TRBD1. Sequencing was carried out using peripheral blood. The receptor's source is a man aged 25 to 40 with active or convalescent COVID-19. The CDR3 DNA follows: TGTGCCAGCAGCGAGACCGGGACAGAAGGTGGCTACACCTTC. Its translation: CASSETGTEGGYTF.